The present T cell receptor (beta chain) was sequenced within a study of OX40 agonist ivuxolimab in advanced cancers. Findings and limits, study-wide: The study found among the lowest clonal expansion in partial responders at 0.1-3.0 mg/kg. Low normalized clonal expansion also occurred in some nonresponding patients.

The method was immunoSEQ multiplex PCR; TCRdb's version includes in-frame clones alone and lacks a portion of them. Of 60,000 to 85,000 clones listed, approximately 87% are singletons. In regard to this clone: Its specificity is not known.

Germline V gene lookup returns CDR1 MDHEN and CDR2 SYDVKM. Germline trimming cut 8 bases from V and 5 bases from J; bases unmatched to any gene: 7. The CDR3 spans 14 residues. The rearrangement joins TRBV28 to TRBJ1-5; TRBD1 matches at 9 bases. The clonotype originates from an adult with an advanced solid tumor such as melanoma, head and neck, liver or kidney cancer. The sample here was CD4+ or CD8+ T cells sorted from blood, taken in a trial of the OX40 agonist ivuxolimab. CDR3 in amino acids: CASDRDRDYQPQHF. CDR3 bases: TGTGCCAGCGACCGGGACAGGGATTATCAGCCCCAGCATTTT.